The present T cell receptor beta chain was sequenced within a study of blood T cell repertoires in COVID-19. The assay was immunoSEQ multiplex PCR, and TCRdb's table has in-frame clones only and misses some. The table lists 320,000 or so clones, about 85% of them singletons. During the 2 weeks before they entered the study, exposed participants had met someone with a PCR-confirmed or clinician-diagnosed COVID-19 case. From germline, CDR1 is MNHEY and CDR2 SVGEGT. J lost 0 bases, V lost 4 bases, and 11 bases had no gene match. The CDR3 length is 17 residues. The specimen was PBMCs or T cells enriched from blood (not recorded which). The receptor's source is a woman younger than 45 who had been exposed to COVID-19. J is TRBJ1-1 and V is TRBV6-2 or TRBV6-3; TRBD1 matches 7 bases. The CDR3 DNA sequence: TGTGCCAGCAGTTCGAACCCGACAGGGTTCATGAACACTGAAGCTTTCTTT. This gives the protein CASSSNPTGFMNTEAFF.